This T cell receptor beta chain is drawn from a study of T cell clones after liver transplantation. Study overall: Three of the eight recipients were HCV-positive; the rest had non-autoimmune, non-viral transplant indications. At least one year of complete immunosuppression withdrawal without enzymes over twice normal defined tolerance.

Assay: immunoSEQ multiplex PCR; the TCRdb copy retains only in-frame clones and omits some. Of about 100,000 clones listed, around four fifths are singletons. Sorting of unstimulated PBMCs yielded separate CD3+CD4+ and CD3+CD8+ fractions. This receptor was obtained from a human donor who received a liver transplant. The sample in question was CD4+ T cells from blood, obtained before liver transplant.

DNA for the CDR3: TGTGCCAGCAGCGCCAGGGTGGCGGGAAACACCATATATTTT. Its protein is CASSARVAGNTIYF. V is TRBV11-2 and J is TRBJ1-3, with D possibly TRBD1 on 5 matching bases. V was cut by 5 bases and J by 4 bases, with 12 bases left in between. The CDR3 contains 14 residues. Germline CDR1 is SGHAT and CDR2 is FQNNGV.